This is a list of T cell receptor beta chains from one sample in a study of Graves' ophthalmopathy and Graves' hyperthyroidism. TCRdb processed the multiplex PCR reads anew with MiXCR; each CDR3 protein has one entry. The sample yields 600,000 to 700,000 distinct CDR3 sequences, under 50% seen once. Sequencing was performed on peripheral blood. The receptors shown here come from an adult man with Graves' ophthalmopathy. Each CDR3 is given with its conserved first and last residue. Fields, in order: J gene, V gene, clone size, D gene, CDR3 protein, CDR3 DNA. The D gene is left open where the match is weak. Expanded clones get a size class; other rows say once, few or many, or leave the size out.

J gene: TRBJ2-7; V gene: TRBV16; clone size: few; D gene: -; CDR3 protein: CASSQSGIGNRVSYEQYF; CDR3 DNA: TGTGCCAGCAGCCAATCAGGCATCGGAAACAGGGTTTCCTACGAGCAGTACTTC
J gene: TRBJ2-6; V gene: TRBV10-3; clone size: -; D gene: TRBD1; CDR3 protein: CAISGALGQEDLTF; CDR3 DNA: TGTGCCATCAGTGGGGCCCTTGGACAGGAGGACCTGACTTTC
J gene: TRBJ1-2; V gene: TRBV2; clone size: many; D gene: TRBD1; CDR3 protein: CASSPRDRSNYGYTF; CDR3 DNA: TGTGCCAGCAGCCCCCGGGACAGGTCTAACTATGGCTACACCTTC
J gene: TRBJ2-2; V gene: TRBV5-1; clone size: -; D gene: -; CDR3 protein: CASTLSRGGELFF; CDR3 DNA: TGCGCCAGCACCCTGAGTCGGGGAGGGGAGCTGTTTTTT
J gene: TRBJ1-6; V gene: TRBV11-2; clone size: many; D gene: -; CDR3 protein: CASSLESGRNSPLHF; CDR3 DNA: TGTGCCAGCAGCTTAGAGTCGGGCAGGAATTCACCCCTCCACTTT
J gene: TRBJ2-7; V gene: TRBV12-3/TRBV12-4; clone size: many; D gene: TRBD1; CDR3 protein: CASSLAESTGPGEQYF; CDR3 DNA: TGTGCCAGCAGTTTAGCCGAGTCGACAGGGCCCGGCGAGCAGTACTTC
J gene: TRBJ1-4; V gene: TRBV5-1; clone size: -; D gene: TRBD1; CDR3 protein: CASSRGTGGGEKLFF; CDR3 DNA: TGCGCCAGCAGCCGAGGGACAGGGGGTGGAGAAAAACTGTTTTTT
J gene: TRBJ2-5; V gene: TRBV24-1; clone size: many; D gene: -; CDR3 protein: CATSELTGDEETQYF; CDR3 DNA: TGTGCCACCAGTGAGCTAACCGGGGACGAAGAGACCCAGTACTTC
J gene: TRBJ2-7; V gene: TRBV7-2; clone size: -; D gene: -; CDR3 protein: CASSPRSQGYGYEQYF; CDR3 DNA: TGTGCCAGCAGCCCCCGCAGCCAAGGTTACGGGTACGAGCAGTACTTC
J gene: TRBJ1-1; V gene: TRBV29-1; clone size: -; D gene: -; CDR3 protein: CSLATQGNTEAFF; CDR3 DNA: TGCAGCTTGGCTACACAGGGTAACACTGAAGCTTTCTTT
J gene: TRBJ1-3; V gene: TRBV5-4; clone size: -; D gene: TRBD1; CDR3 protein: CASSIKDRGSGNTIYF; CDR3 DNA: TGTGCCAGCAGCATAAAGGACAGGGGGTCAGGAAACACCATATATTTT
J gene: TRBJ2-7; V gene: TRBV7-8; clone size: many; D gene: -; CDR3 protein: CASSLAGSGEYF; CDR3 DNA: TGTGCCAGCAGCTTAGCGGGAAGTGGAGAGTACTTC
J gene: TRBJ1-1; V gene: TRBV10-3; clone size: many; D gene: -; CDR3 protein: CAIRKGDTEAFF; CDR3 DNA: TGTGCCATCAGGAAGGGGGACACTGAAGCTTTCTTT
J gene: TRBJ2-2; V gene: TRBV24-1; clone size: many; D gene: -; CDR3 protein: CATSTHNGRGNTGELFF; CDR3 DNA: TGTGCCACCAGTACCCATAATGGCAGGGGGAACACCGGGGAGCTGTTTTTT
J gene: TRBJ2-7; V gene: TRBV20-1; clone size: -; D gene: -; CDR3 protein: CSARFGAYEQYF; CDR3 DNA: TGCAGTGCTAGATTTGGGGCCTACGAGCAGTACTTC
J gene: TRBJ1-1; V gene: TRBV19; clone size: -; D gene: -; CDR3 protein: CASSLVAGGEAFF; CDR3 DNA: TGTGCCAGCAGCTTAGTAGCGGGGGGCGAAGCTTTCTTT
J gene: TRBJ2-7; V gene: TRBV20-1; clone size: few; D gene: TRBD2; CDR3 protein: CSARGLAGVQGEQYF; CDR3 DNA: TGCAGTGCTAGAGGGCTAGCGGGAGTGCAGGGCGAGCAGTACTTC
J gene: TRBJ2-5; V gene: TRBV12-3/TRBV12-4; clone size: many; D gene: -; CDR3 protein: CASSLGSGSQETQYF; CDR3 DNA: TGTGCCAGCAGTTTGGGTAGCGGTTCGCAAGAGACCCAGTACTTC
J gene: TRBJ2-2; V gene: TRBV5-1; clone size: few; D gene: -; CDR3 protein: CASSLNPGKAPTGELFF; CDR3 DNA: TGCGCCAGCAGCTTGAACCCGGGGAAGGCCCCAACCGGGGAGCTGTTTTTT
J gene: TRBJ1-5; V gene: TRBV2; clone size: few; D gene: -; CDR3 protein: CAWKQGGSNQPQHF; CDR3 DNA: TGTGCCTGGAAACAGGGTGGAAGCAATCAGCCCCAGCATTTT
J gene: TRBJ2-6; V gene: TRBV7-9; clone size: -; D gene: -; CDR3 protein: CASRWDSGANVLTF; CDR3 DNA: TGTGCCAGCAGATGGGACTCTGGGGCCAACGTCCTGACTTTC
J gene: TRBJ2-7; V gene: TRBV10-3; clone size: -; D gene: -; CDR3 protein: CAISENRASVEQYF; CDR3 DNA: TGTGCCATCAGTGAGAACAGGGCTTCAGTCGAGCAGTACTTC